These T cell receptor beta chains were read from a single sample in a study of blood T cell repertoires in COVID-19. Repertoires were generated with immunoSEQ multiplex PCR, while TCRdb's copy carries only in-frame clones and drops some. Among roughly 160,000 clones listed, around four fifths were seen once. The sample comprised peripheral blood. Receptors originate from a woman aged 55-69 years with acute or convalescent COVID-19. CDR3s include the opening cysteine and the closing phenylalanine or tryptophan.

length | V | CDR3
15 | TRBV6-6 | CASSPMDRMGEKLFF
14 | TRBV6-5 | CASSRRDYNTEAFF
16 | TRBV7-9 | CASSHPPGQTFYEQYF
15 | TRBV14 | CASSHSDRAKSPLHF
16 | TRBV19 | CASSIGQGGSGNTIYF
15 | TRBV11-2 | CASSPRPGQGEGAFF
15 | TRBV5-4 | CASSPGTGWNTEAFF
17 | TRBV18 | CASSPIQGTSGQETQYF
12 | TRBV19 | CASSWTGIGYTF
12 | TRBV7-9 | CASSSGHNEQYF
12 | TRBV28 | CASGQGVETQYF
16 | TRBV7-9 | CASSWRGDRSYNEQFF
15 | TRBV14 | CASSQAGGENSPLHF